The 18 T cell receptor beta chains listed next were all sequenced from one sample in a study of blood T cell repertoires in COVID-19. The repertoire was sequenced with immunoSEQ multiplex PCR; TCRdb's copy has only in-frame clones and lacks some. Here the sample spans roughly 53,000 clones, 70% to 90% being singletons. The specimen sequenced was peripheral blood. These receptors originate from an elderly man with acute or convalescent COVID-19.

The chain combines TRBV5-6 with TRBJ1-2; 9 nucleotides match TRBD1. V dropped 5 bases and J dropped 6; count of bases not matched to a gene: 5. This CDR3 spans 13 amino acids. Germline assignment: CDR1 SGHDT and CDR2 YYEEEE. Here the CDR3 DNA reads TGTGCCAGCAGGCCGGGACAGGGAAATGGCTACACCTTC. Its translation: CASRPGQGNGYTF. Filled out from reference TRBV5-6 and TRBJ1-2, the complete variable domain reads DAGVTQSPTHLIKTRGQQVTLRCSPKSGHDTVSWYQQALGQGPQFIFQYYEEEERQRGNFPDRFSGHQFPNYSSELNVNALLLGDSALYLCASRPGQGNGYTFGSGTRLTVV.

This clone was observed a single time. This chain uses TRBV5-1 with TRBJ1-1, with TRBD1 as a possible D gene (5 bases). The germline V and J ends were trimmed by 0 bases and 7 bases, with 7 bases remaining between them. This CDR3 contains 12 residues. The V gene's germline CDR1 is SGHRS and CDR2 YFSETQ. CDR3 residues: CASSLDRFEAFF. In DNA form, the CDR3 reads TGCGCCAGCAGCTTGGACAGGTTTGAAGCTTTCTTT.

This chain connects TRBV7-9 to TRBJ1-6; the match to TRBD1 covers 8 bases. The CDR3 consists of 15 residues. V shed 5 bases, J shed 8 bases, and the junction held 8 bases outside the gene matches. Germline CDR1 is SEHNR and CDR2 is FQNEAQ (reference sequence). CDR3 coding DNA: TGTGCCAGCAGCCCGAGGACAGGGAGGGATTCACCCCTCCACTTT. Translation gives CASSPRTGRDSPLHF.

This rearrangement joins TRBV15 to TRBJ2-2, with 8 bases fitting TRBD1. The germline V gene has CDR1 LNHNV and CDR2 YYDKDF (reference sequence). V dropped 2 bases and J dropped 1; count of bases not matched to a gene: 3. CDR3 length: 16 residues. For the CDR3, the DNA is TGTGCCACCAGCAGAAACAGGGGGTTGAACACCGGGGAGCTGTTTTTT. It is translated as CATSRNRGLNTGELFF.

Only a few counts were recorded for this clone. CDR3: CASGRVNTGELFF. Here the CDR3 DNA reads TGTGCCAGCGGGAGGGTAAACACCGGGGAGCTGTTTTTT. This chain uses TRBV9 with TRBJ2-2, with 7 bases identical to TRBD2. The CDR3 has 13 residues. CDR1 SGDLS and CDR2 YYNGEE come from the germline V gene. The V segment lost 7 bases and the J segment 2 bases; nucleotides outside the gene matches: 2.

The chain has TRBV6-5 and TRBJ2-5, with D perhaps matching TRBD2 (7 bases). In germline, CDR1 is MNHEY, CDR2 SVGAGI. The CDR3 sequence is 15 residues long. V lost 6 bases, J lost 4 bases, and 18 bases lay in between. CDR3 nucleotide sequence: TGTGCCAGCAGGCGGGGGACAAGGGCCCCAGAGACCCAGTACTTC. It translates to CASRRGTRAPETQYF.

The chain links TRBV3-1 (or the pseudogene TRBV3-2) to TRBJ2-3; 11 bases are a match to TRBD2. The CDR3 runs 18 residues. Germline assignment: CDR1 LGHDT and CDR2 YNNKEL (reference sequence). V shed 3 bases and J 8 bases; nucleotides not matched to a gene: 16. This CDR3 reads CASSHPLAGGAASSTQYF. CDR3 in DNA: TGTGCCAGCAGCCATCCCCTAGCGGGGGGCGCGGCCTCGAGTACGCAGTATTTT.

This clone was seen once. The chain has TRBV7-9 and TRBJ2-5; tentative D call: TRBD1 (5 bases). The germline V gene encodes CDR1 SEHNR and CDR2 FQNEAQ (reference sequence). The V end was cut by 1 base, the J end by 4 bases, with 10 bases between. The CDR3 covers 14 residues. The CDR3 spells CASSLGTSRETQYF. The CDR3 region has the DNA TGTGCCAGCAGCTTAGGGACAAGTCGAGAGACCCAGTACTTC.

The chain employs TRBV19 and TRBJ2-7, with 10 bases that match TRBD1. The CDR3 runs 15 residues. The V segment lost 4 bases and the J segment 2 bases; nucleotides outside the gene matches: 5. The germline V gene has CDR1 LNHDA and CDR2 SQIVND (reference sequence). CDR3 nucleotides: TGTGCCAGTAGTAAAGGACAGGGGGGAACCTACGAGCAGTACTTC. This translates into CASSKGQGGTYEQYF.

V usage is TRBV12-3 or TRBV12-4 and J usage is TRBJ1-2; 9 bases map to TRBD1. With V trimmed by 6 bases and J by 6 bases, 5 bases remained unmatched. The length of the CDR3 is 13 residues. CDR3 protein: CASRSQGAHGYTF. CDR3 nucleotide sequence: TGTGCCAGCAGATCACAGGGGGCTCATGGCTACACCTTC.

This clone was detected once. This chain joins TRBV5-1 and TRBJ2-7; D ambiguous. The CDR3 spans 14 residues. Per germline, CDR1 SGHRS and CDR2 YFSETQ. Deletions cut 0 bases from V and 2 bases from J, with 9 bases between. The CDR3 bases are TGCGCCAGCAGCTTGGGTCTTAGAGCCTACGAGCAGTACTTC. Amino acid sequence: CASSLGLRAYEQYF.

This sequence joins TRBV5-4 and TRBJ1-2; 7 nucleotides match TRBD1. Germline V gene lookup returns CDR1 SGHNT and CDR2 YYREEE (reference sequence). V lost 4 bases and J lost 5; bases outside the gene matches: 5. CDR3 size: 13 residues. In nucleotides, the CDR3 is TGTGCCAGCAGCCTCGGACAGGAGTATGGCTACACCTTC. Translating it yields CASSLGQEYGYTF.

The rearrangement joins TRBV30 to TRBJ2-3; the D gene is possibly TRBD2 (5 bases). V gave up 5 bases and J gave up 1 base, with 22 bases separating them. CDR1 and CDR2 from the germline V gene are GTSNPN and SVGIG (reference sequence). This CDR3 has 17 amino acids. This CDR3 reads CAWVSTELTRGTDTQYF. DNA of the CDR3: TGTGCCTGGGTCTCGACTGAGCTCACGCGGGGCACAGATACGCAGTATTTT.

The V and J genes are TRBV30 and TRBJ1-2, with D possibly matching TRBD1 (6 bases). With 2 bases removed from V and 5 bases from J, the gap between germline ends came to 12 bases. Germline-derived CDR1 and CDR2 are GTSNPN and SVGIG (reference sequence). The CDR3 runs to 13 residues. The CDR3 reads CAWSTGNRYGYTF. The DNA for the CDR3 is TGTGCCTGGAGTACAGGGAACCGGTATGGCTACACCTTC.

The rearrangement links TRBV5-4 to TRBJ2-7; TRBD1 aligns across 9 bases. This CDR3 comprises 14 residues. Trimming at V came to 3 bases and at J to 4 bases, leaving 5 bases not matched to a gene. Germline V lookup: CDR1 SGHNT, CDR2 YYREEE (reference sequence). DNA of the CDR3: TGTGCCAGCAGCTGGGGACAGGGTCGGTACGAGCAGTACTTC. Translated: CASSWGQGRYEQYF.

The chain combines TRBV7-9 with TRBJ2-1; TRBD2 matches at 7 bases. V gave up 1 base and J gave up 5 bases; unmatched junction bases: 5. CDR1 is SEHNR, CDR2 FQNEAQ, per germline (reference sequence). This CDR3 spans 15 amino acids. CDR3 sequence: CASSLEAGRDNEQFF. The CDR3 DNA reads as TGTGCCAGCAGCTTAGAGGCAGGGAGGGACAATGAGCAGTTCTTC. The full variable domain, rest sourced from reference TRBV7-9 and TRBJ2-1, is DTGVSQNPRHKITKRGQNVTFRCDPISEHNRLYWYRQTLGQGPEFLTYFQNEAQLEKSRLLSDRFSAERPKGSFSTLEIQRTEQGDSAMYLCASSLEAGRDNEQFFGPGTRLTVL.

CDR3 in amino acids: CASSYSGLAGVETQYF. Here the CDR3 DNA reads TGTGCCAGCAGTTACTCGGGACTAGCGGGGGTTGAGACCCAGTACTTC. The gene calls are TRBV6-5 and TRBJ2-5; TRBD2 matches 14 bases. The CDR3 has 16 residues. The germline V gene encodes CDR1 MNHEY and CDR2 SVGAGI. The V gene end was trimmed by 0 bases and the J gene end by 5 bases; junction bases not matched to a gene: 2.

V gene TRBV12-2 combines with J gene TRBJ1-2. TRBV12-2 has pseudogene status. There are 16 residues in the CDR3. The CDR3 region is CASRFGPVNANYGYTF. DNA of the CDR3: TGTGCAAGTCGCTTCGGTCCGGTGAACGCTAACTATGGCTACACCTTC.